Given below is one T cell receptor beta chain in context. Antigen specificity is unknown. This sample is part of a study of T cell responses to AZD1222 COVID-19 vaccine. Findings of the study overall: Mostly white British, mostly female donors; authors suggested clonal diversity may be underestimated. Nearly half of the spike-specific TCRs reportedly recognize variant regions that carry no mutations. Spike-specific TCR breadth and depth went up after people got two AZD1222 doses. Repertoire sampling occurred only after the peak T cell response.

The CDR3 totals 16 residues. Germline V gene lookup returns CDR1 LGHNA and CDR2 YSLEER. V was pared by 0 bases and J by 3 bases, with 14 bases between. Sequencing was performed with immunoSEQ multiplex PCR; in TCRdb, only in-frame clones are kept and a portion is missing. The table shows 120,000 or so clones, with around 87% occurring only once. Here the sequenced sample was peripheral blood, taken on day 0 of AZD1222 vaccination. The sequence came from an adult in good health. The rearrangement links TRBV4-3 to TRBJ1-2; the D is unclear. CDR3 DNA: TGCGCCAGCAGCCAAGATCCACTGGGTTGGGACTATGGCTACACCTTC. It yields the protein CASSQDPLGWDYGYTF.